The subject of this entry is one TCR beta chain. Authors' methods: Amplification with reference gene primers provided the estimates of nucleated cell counts. Produced via immunoSEQ multiplex PCR; TCRdb's table is partial and in-frame only. V, J and clone size were drawn from that table, and D and trimming were deduced from the DNA. Of 300,000 to 350,000 clones listed, approximately 86% are singletons. This sample was included in a study of blood T cell repertoires in COVID-19. At the level of the study: Italy, Spain and the United States were the sources of the convalescent and acute COVID-19 samples.

The CDR3 spans 16 residues. In germline, CDR1 is LGHNA, CDR2 YNFKEQ. The J segment lost 2 bases and the V segment lost 4 bases, leaving 9 bases of the junction unmatched. The origin of this receptor is a young man with COVID-19, enrolled during active disease. The sequenced material came from peripheral blood. The V call is TRBV4-2, the J call TRBJ2-3; TRBD2 aligns across 7 bases. The DNA for the CDR3 is TGTGCCAGCAGCCCTTTCCCTCGGGAGGCCACAGATACGCAGTATTTT. Amino acids: CASSPFPREATDTQYF.